The following is a TCR beta chain sequence with its context. CDR1 is MNHNY, CDR2 SVGAGI, per germline (reference sequence). Deletions cut 0 bases from V and 6 bases from J, with 11 bases between. This CDR3 is built from 14 residues. TCRdb's copy holds only in-frame clones and misses some; the assay was immunoSEQ multiplex PCR. The table has some 10,000 clones, about four fifths seen once. This sample was included in a study of cytotoxic CD8 clonotypes in ibrutinib-treated CLL. The receptor's source is a human donor with chronic lymphocytic leukemia. The sample consisted of PBMCs, taken at disease progression, from a patient treated with ibrutinib. V gene TRBV6-6 combines with J gene TRBJ1-2, with a tentative D call TRBD1 (6 bases). CDR3 DNA sequence: TGTGCCAGCAGTTACTCGTGGGGGGCGGATGGCTACACCTTC. Protein: CASSYSWGADGYTF.